These T cell receptor beta chains were read from a single sample in a study of blood T cell repertoires in COVID-19. Libraries were prepared by immunoSEQ multiplex PCR; TCRdb keeps only in-frame clonotypes and omits some of them. The table lists about 220,000 clones, roughly 85% of them singletons. Source material: peripheral blood. The receptor set was obtained from a woman of 80 years or more with acute or convalescent COVID-19. CDR3s include the opening cysteine and the closing phenylalanine or tryptophan. Fields, in order: V gene, clone size, J gene, D gene, CDR3 DNA, CDR3 protein. A D gene is named only where the DNA matches it firmly. A row's size may be missing; if present it is once, few, many or a size class.

V gene: TRBV10-3; clone size: .; J gene: TRBJ1-2; D gene: .; CDR3 DNA: TGTGCCATCGCAGTGTCGGACAGAAAGGAGAGTGGCTACACCTTC; CDR3 protein: CAIAVSDRKESGYTF
V gene: TRBV6-5; clone size: .; J gene: TRBJ1-2; D gene: .; CDR3 DNA: TGTGCCAGCAGTTACACGGGAAAGGCTCCATATGGCTACACCTTC; CDR3 protein: CASSYTGKAPYGYTF
V gene: TRBV9; clone size: .; J gene: TRBJ1-2; D gene: .; CDR3 DNA: TGTGCCAGCAGCCCGACTTTGAACTATGGCTACACCTTC; CDR3 protein: CASSPTLNYGYTF
V gene: TRBV6-5; clone size: .; J gene: TRBJ1-4; D gene: .; CDR3 DNA: TGTGCCAGCAGTTTGGGCCCCAATGAAAAACTGTTTTTT; CDR3 protein: CASSLGPNEKLFF
V gene: TRBV10-3; clone size: .; J gene: TRBJ1-2; D gene: TRBD1; CDR3 DNA: TGTGCCATCAGTGTTGAGGACAGGGAGGGACGTGGCTACACCTTC; CDR3 protein: CAISVEDREGRGYTF
V gene: TRBV27; clone size: .; J gene: TRBJ2-7; D gene: TRBD2; CDR3 DNA: TGTGCCAGCAGTCCTAGCGGGGGGCCTCGATACGAGCAGTACTTC; CDR3 protein: CASSPSGGPRYEQYF
V gene: TRBV11-3; clone size: .; J gene: TRBJ1-1; D gene: TRBD1; CDR3 DNA: TGTGCCAGCAGCTTAGCCGGGACAGGGAACACTGAAGCTTTCTTT; CDR3 protein: CASSLAGTGNTEAFF
V gene: TRBV19; clone size: .; J gene: TRBJ1-1; D gene: .; CDR3 DNA: TGTGCCAGTAGTGACAGATTCACTGAAGCTTTCTTT; CDR3 protein: CASSDRFTEAFF
V gene: TRBV5-4; clone size: .; J gene: TRBJ1-1; D gene: .; CDR3 DNA: TGTGCCAGCAGCTTGGCAGATTTCACTGAAGCTTTCTTT; CDR3 protein: CASSLADFTEAFF
V gene: TRBV28; clone size: once; J gene: TRBJ1-2; D gene: .; CDR3 DNA: TGTGCCAGCAGTTTAATCGCAGCTAACTATGGCTACACCTTC; CDR3 protein: CASSLIAANYGYTF
V gene: TRBV11-2; clone size: .; J gene: TRBJ1-2; D gene: TRBD1; CDR3 DNA: TGTGCCAGCAGCTTGAACAGGGGGCCTGGCTACACCTTC; CDR3 protein: CASSLNRGPGYTF
V gene: TRBV9; clone size: .; J gene: TRBJ2-2; D gene: TRBD1; CDR3 DNA: TGTGCCAGCAGCGTATTGGAAGGGGGCTTGACCGGGGAGCTGTTTTTT; CDR3 protein: CASSVLEGGLTGELFF
V gene: TRBV7-8; clone size: .; J gene: TRBJ1-1; D gene: .; CDR3 DNA: TGTGCCAGCAGCTTAGTAAGAACCTACGTCAACACTGAAGCTTTCTTT; CDR3 protein: CASSLVRTYVNTEAFF
V gene: TRBV7-2; clone size: once; J gene: TRBJ1-5; D gene: TRBD1; CDR3 DNA: TGTGCCAGCAGAGTTCCGGGACAGGGGGCCGGTCAGCCCCAGCATTTT; CDR3 protein: CASRVPGQGAGQPQHF
V gene: TRBV19; clone size: .; J gene: TRBJ2-1; D gene: TRBD2; CDR3 DNA: TGTGCCAGTAGTCTCAATAGCGGGGGTGCCGATGAGCAGTTCTTC; CDR3 protein: CASSLNSGGADEQFF
V gene: TRBV28; clone size: .; J gene: TRBJ2-2; D gene: .; CDR3 DNA: TGTGCCAGCAGTTTATCGGCAGGGAACACCGGGGAGCTGTTTTTT; CDR3 protein: CASSLSAGNTGELFF
V gene: TRBV4-1; clone size: .; J gene: TRBJ1-2; D gene: .; CDR3 DNA: TGCGCCAGCACATTCCAGGGAACCTTCGGTGGCTACACCTTC; CDR3 protein: CASTFQGTFGGYTF
V gene: TRBV11-2; clone size: .; J gene: TRBJ1-4; D gene: TRBD1; CDR3 DNA: TGTGCCAGCAGCTCCGGGACAGGGGTCAATGAAAAACTGTTTTTT; CDR3 protein: CASSSGTGVNEKLFF